The 11 T cell receptor beta chains below were found in one sample sequenced in a study of control samples from healthy donors and cancer patients. Only in-frame clones appear in the TCRdb table, and some are missing; sequencing was by immunoSEQ multiplex PCR. The sample includes hundreds of thousands of clones, roughly 80% seen only once; the top ten take about an eighth. Input material: PBMCs. These TCRs come from a woman aged 60-70 years with lung cancer.

The V gene is TRBV20-1, the J gene TRBJ1-1; a weak D match, TRBD1 (5 bases). V gave up 3 bases and J gave up 5 bases, with 13 bases separating them. Germline CDR1 and CDR2: DFQATT and SNEGSKA (reference sequence). CDR3 length: 13 residues. The CDR3 region is CSASKRGSTEAFF. The CDR3 DNA sequence: TGCAGTGCTAGTAAAAGGGGAAGTACTGAAGCTTTCTTT.

The chain combines TRBV28 with TRBJ1-5, with 7 bases fitting TRBD1. V lost 4 bases and J lost 1; bases outside the gene matches: 13. CDR1 and CDR2 (germline): MDHEN, SYDVKM. The CDR3 has 18 residues. CDR3 DNA sequence: TGTGCCAGCAGTTGGGGCGGGTGGGACAGAGGAAGCAATCAGCCCCAGCATTTT. It is translated as CASSWGGWDRGSNQPQHF. Based on the CDR3 plus reference TRBV28 and TRBJ1-5, the full variable domain is DVKVTQSSRYLVKRTGEKVFLECVQDMDHENMFWYRQDPGLGLRLIYFSYDVKMKEKGDIPEGYSVSREKKERFSLILESASTNQTSMYLCASSWGGWDRGSNQPQHFGDGTRLSIL.

V is TRBV5-1 and J is TRBJ2-5, with unresolved D. The germline CDR1 and CDR2 sequences are SGHRS and YFSETQ. CDR3 length: 15 amino acids. Trimming shortened V by 4 bases and J by 1 base, and 14 bases separated the two germline ends. CDR3 amino acids: CASSPPTGPQETQYF. The CDR3 DNA sequence: TGCGCCAGCAGCCCCCCGACTGGGCCCCAAGAGACCCAGTACTTC.

V is TRBV19 and J is TRBJ1-5; the match to TRBD1 covers 8 bases. The CDR3 runs 13 residues. In germline, CDR1 is LNHDA, CDR2 SQIVND (reference sequence). The J segment lost 4 bases and the V segment lost 10 bases, leaving 6 bases of the junction unmatched. CDR3: CATEGQVNQPQHF. CDR3 in DNA: TGTGCCACCGAGGGACAGGTTAATCAGCCCCAGCATTTT.

This clone was picked up a small number of times. The J gene is TRBJ2-3, the V gene TRBV11-2; 10 bases are shared with TRBD2. Germline V gene lookup returns CDR1 SGHAT and CDR2 FQNNGV. This CDR3 has 17 residues. J lost 0 bases, V lost 3 bases, and 6 bases had no gene match. CDR3 DNA sequence: TGTGCCAGCAGCTTGGGTAGCGGGAGGTCTAGCACAGATACGCAGTATTTT. This encodes CASSLGSGRSSTDTQYF.

This clone was seen a handful of times. The CDR3 sequence: CASSFSAYGYTF. As DNA, the CDR3 is TGCGCCAGCAGCTTTTCTGCCTATGGCTACACCTTC. This rearrangement joins TRBV5-1 to TRBJ1-2, with D uncertain. The CDR3 has 12 amino acids. CDR1 and CDR2 from the germline V gene are SGHRS and YFSETQ. Between the trimmed V and J ends, which lost 2 bases and 4 bases, there was a span of 6 bases.

This clone was seen only once. This chain uses TRBV6-2 or TRBV6-3 with TRBJ1-1, with D possibly matching TRBD1 (5 bases). Germline CDR1 MNHEY, CDR2 SVGEGT. The CDR3 totals 17 residues. V shed 1 base and J shed 0 bases, with 15 bases lying between them. The CDR3 protein is CASSYYVVGALNTEAFF. CDR3 DNA: TGTGCCAGCAGTTACTATGTTGTTGGGGCCTTGAACACTGAAGCTTTCTTT.

The chain uses TRBV5-1 and TRBJ2-3; TRBD2 might be the D (5 bases). V shed 0 bases and J shed 2 bases, with 10 bases lying between them. CDR1 and CDR2 from the germline V gene are SGHRS and YFSETQ. The CDR3 contains 15 residues. CDR3 sequence reads: CASSLEDSITDTQYF. The CDR3 bases are TGCGCCAGCAGCTTGGAGGACTCTATCACAGATACGCAGTATTTT.

This sequence joins TRBV29-1 and TRBJ2-3, with 9 bases aligning to TRBD2. Germline trimming cut 7 bases from V and 4 bases from J; bases unmatched to any gene: 6. From germline, CDR1 is SQVTM and CDR2 ANQGSEA. The CDR3 length is 13 residues. This CDR3 reads CSAGGGGADTQYF. As DNA, the CDR3 is TGCAGCGCCGGGGGCGGGGGGGCAGATACGCAGTATTTT.

The V gene is TRBV28, the J gene TRBJ1-2, with D maybe TRBD1 (5 bases). Germline V gene lookup returns CDR1 MDHEN and CDR2 SYDVKM. V lost 5 bases and J lost 4, with 20 bases in between. The CDR3 sequence is 16 residues long. For the CDR3, the DNA is TGTGCCAGCAGTCCCGACGGGGCCCGGGGATTCTATGGCTACACCTTC. Its protein product is CASSPDGARGFYGYTF.

V gene TRBV19 combines with J gene TRBJ1-5, with D uncertain. Germline assignment: CDR1 LNHDA and CDR2 SQIVND (reference sequence). V lost 5 bases to trimming and J lost 0 bases, with 8 bases between them. The CDR3 covers 14 residues. CDR3 region: CASSFTYSNQPQHF. The CDR3 region has the DNA TGTGCCAGTAGTTTCACATATAGCAATCAGCCCCAGCATTTT. Combining the CDR3 with reference TRBV19 and TRBJ1-5 gives the whole variable domain DGGITQSPKYLFRKEGQNVTLSCEQNLNHDAMYWYRQDPGQGLRLIYYSQIVNDFQKGDIAEGYSVSREKKESFPLTVTSAQKNPTAFYLCASSFTYSNQPQHFGDGTRLSIL.